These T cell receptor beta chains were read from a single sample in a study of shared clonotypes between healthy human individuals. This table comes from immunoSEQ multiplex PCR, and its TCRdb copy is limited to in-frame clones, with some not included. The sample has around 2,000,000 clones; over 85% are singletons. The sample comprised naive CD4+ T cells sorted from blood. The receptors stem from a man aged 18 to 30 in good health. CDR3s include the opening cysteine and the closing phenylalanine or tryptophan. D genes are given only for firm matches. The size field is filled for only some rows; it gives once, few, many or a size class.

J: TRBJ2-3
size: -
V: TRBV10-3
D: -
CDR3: CAISWESVTDTQYF
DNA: TGTGCCATCAGTTGGGAATCGGTTACAGATACGCAGTATTTT

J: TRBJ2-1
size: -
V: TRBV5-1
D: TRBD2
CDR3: CASSLAGLANNEQFF
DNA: TGCGCCAGCAGCTTGGCCGGACTAGCGAACAATGAGCAGTTCTTC

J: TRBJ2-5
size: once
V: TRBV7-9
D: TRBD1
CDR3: CASSYRTGGGGLQETQYF
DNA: TGTGCCAGCAGCTACCGGACAGGGGGCGGGGGCTTACAAGAGACCCAGTACTTC

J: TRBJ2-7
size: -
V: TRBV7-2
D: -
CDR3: CASSLGRGPYEQYF
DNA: TGTGCCAGCAGCTTAGGACGGGGGCCCTACGAGCAGTACTTC

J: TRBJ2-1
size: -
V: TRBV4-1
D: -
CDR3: CASSQELRGQYNEQFF
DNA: TGCGCCAGCAGCCAAGAATTGCGGGGGCAATACAATGAGCAGTTCTTC

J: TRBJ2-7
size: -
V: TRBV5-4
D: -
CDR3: CASSLSGNGEQYF
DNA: TGTGCCAGCAGCTTATCAGGGAACGGCGAGCAGTACTTC

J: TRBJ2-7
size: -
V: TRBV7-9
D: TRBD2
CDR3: CASSLGTSGARGQYF
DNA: TGTGCCAGCAGCTTAGGCACTAGCGGGGCCCGGGGGCAGTACTTC

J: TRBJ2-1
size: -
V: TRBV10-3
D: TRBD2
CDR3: CAISESLAGAGNEQFF
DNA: TGTGCCATCAGTGAGTCTCTAGCGGGAGCTGGGAATGAGCAGTTCTTC

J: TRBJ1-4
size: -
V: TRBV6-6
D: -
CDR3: CASSYTGRTNEKLFF
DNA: TGTGCCAGCAGTTACACAGGGAGGACTAATGAAAAACTGTTTTTT

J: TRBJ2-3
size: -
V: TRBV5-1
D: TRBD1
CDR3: CASSLDRGRDTQYF
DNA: TGCGCCAGCAGCCTTGACAGGGGGAGGGATACGCAGTATTTT

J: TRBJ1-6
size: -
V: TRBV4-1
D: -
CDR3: CASSIQAGVSPLHF
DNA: TGCGCCAGCAGCATACAGGCAGGGGTCTCACCCCTCCACTTT

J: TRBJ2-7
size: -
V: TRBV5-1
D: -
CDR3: CASSLRSGDVVSYEQYF
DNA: TGCGCCAGCAGCTTGAGGTCCGGGGATGTTGTGTCCTACGAGCAGTACTTC

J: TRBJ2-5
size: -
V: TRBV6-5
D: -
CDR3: CASTHDSQETQYF
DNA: TGTGCCAGCACTCACGACAGCCAAGAGACCCAGTACTTC

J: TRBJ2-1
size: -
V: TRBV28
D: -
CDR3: CASTVGGGSYNEQFF
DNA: TGTGCCAGCACCGTGGGGGGAGGCTCCTACAATGAGCAGTTCTTC

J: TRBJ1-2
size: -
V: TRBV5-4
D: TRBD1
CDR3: CASSRDRGPSGYTF
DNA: TGTGCCAGCAGCAGAGACAGGGGGCCCAGTGGCTACACCTTC

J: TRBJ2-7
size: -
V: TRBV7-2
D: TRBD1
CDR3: CASSSRQGNEQYF
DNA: TGTGCCAGCAGCTCAAGACAGGGGAACGAGCAGTACTTC

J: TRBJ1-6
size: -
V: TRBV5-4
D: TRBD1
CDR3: CASSLAPGTVNSPLHF
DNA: TGTGCCAGCAGCTTGGCCCCCGGGACAGTGAATTCACCCCTCCACTTT

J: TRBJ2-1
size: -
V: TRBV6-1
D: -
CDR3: CASSDTGLSYNEQFF
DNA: TGTGCCAGCAGTGACACAGGACTCTCCTACAATGAGCAGTTCTTC

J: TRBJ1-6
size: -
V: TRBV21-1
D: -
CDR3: CASTLNQAGRNSPLHF
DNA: TGTGCCAGCACCCTAAACCAGGCAGGGAGGAATTCACCCCTCCACTTT

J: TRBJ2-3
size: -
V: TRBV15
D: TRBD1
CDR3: CATSRDIWDRFSTDTQYF
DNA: TGTGCCACCAGCAGAGATATTTGGGACAGATTTTCCACAGATACGCAGTATTTT

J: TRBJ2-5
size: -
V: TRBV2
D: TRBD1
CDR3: CASRGGTGAQETQYF
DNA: TGTGCCAGCAGGGGCGGGACAGGAGCCCAAGAGACCCAGTACTTC

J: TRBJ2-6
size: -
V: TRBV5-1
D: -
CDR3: CASSQTVSSGANVLTF
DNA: TGCGCCAGCAGCCAGACAGTATCCTCTGGGGCCAACGTCCTGACTTTC

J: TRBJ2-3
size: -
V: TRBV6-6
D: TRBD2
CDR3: CASSYPTSGTDTQYF
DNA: TGTGCCAGCAGTTACCCTACTAGCGGCACAGATACGCAGTATTTT

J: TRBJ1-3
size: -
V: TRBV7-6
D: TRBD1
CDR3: CASSTLGQGAGNTIYF
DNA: TGTGCCAGCAGCACCCTGGGACAGGGGGCTGGAAACACCATATATTTT

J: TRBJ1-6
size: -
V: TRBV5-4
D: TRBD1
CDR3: CASSIQGENYSPLHF
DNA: TGTGCCAGCAGCATACAGGGGGAGAATTATTCACCCCTCCACTTT

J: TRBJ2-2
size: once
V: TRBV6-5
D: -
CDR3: CASSTPWGSGELFF
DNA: TGTGCCAGCAGTACGCCCTGGGGGTCCGGGGAGCTGTTTTTT